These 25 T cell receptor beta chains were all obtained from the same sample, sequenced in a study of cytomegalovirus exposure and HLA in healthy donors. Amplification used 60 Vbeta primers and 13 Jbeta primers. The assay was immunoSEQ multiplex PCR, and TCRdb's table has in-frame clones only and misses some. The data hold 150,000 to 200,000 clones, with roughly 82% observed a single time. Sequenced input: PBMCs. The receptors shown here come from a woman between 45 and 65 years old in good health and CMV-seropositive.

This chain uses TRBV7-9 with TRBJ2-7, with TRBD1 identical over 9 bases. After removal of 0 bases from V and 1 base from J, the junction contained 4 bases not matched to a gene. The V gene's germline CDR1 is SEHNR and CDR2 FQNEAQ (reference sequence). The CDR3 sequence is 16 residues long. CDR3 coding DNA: TGTGCCAGCAGCTTAGCTCCGACAGGGGGGTCCTACGAGCAGTACTTC. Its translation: CASSLAPTGGSYEQYF.

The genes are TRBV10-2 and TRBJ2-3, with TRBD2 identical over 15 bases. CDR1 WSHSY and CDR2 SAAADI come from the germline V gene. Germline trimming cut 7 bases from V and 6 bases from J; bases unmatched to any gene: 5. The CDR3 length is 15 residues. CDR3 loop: CASTGLAGGPDTQYF. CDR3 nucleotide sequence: TGCGCCAGCACCGGACTAGCGGGGGGGCCGGATACGCAGTATTTT.

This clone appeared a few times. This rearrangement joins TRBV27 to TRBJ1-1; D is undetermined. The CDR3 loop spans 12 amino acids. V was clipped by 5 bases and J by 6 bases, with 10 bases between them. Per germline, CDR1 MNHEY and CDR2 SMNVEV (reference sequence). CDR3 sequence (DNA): TGTGCCAGCAGTGGGAGGGCATCTGAAGCTTTCTTT. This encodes CASSGRASEAFF.

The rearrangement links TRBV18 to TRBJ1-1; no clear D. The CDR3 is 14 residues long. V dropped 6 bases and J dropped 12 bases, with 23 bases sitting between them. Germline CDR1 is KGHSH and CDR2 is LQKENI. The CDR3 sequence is CASSRGAEHTSPFF. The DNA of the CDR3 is TGTGCCAGCTCCCGGGGTGCGGAACACACCAGCCCTTTCTTT.

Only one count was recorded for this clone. The CDR3 nucleotides are TGTGCCAGCAGTGAAGAAGGCGGGGGTATCTACGAGCAGTACTTC. Translation: CASSEEGGGIYEQYF. This chain uses TRBV2 with TRBJ2-7; TRBD2 aligns across 7 bases. This CDR3 comprises 15 residues. In germline, CDR1 is SNHLY, CDR2 FYNNEI. Germline trimming cut 1 base from V and 3 bases from J; bases unmatched to any gene: 6.

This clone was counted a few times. The CDR3 nucleotides read TGTGCCAGCAGCTTAGATCCAGGGGGCTGCGAGCAGTACTTC. Translated, it gives CASSLDPGGCEQYF. The chain recombines TRBV7-9 with TRBJ2-7, with TRBD1 matching over 8 bases. The CDR3 has 14 residues. The ends lost 1 base at V and 6 bases at J; junction bases unmatched: 5. Germline values: CDR1 SEHNR, CDR2 FQNEAQ (reference sequence).

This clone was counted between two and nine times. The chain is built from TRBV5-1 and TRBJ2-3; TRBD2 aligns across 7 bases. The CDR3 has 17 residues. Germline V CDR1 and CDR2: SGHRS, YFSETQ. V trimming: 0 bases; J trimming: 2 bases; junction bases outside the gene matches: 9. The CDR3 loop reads CASSLARPGRFTDTQYF. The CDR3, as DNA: TGCGCCAGCAGCTTGGCCCGGCCCGGGAGGTTCACAGATACGCAGTATTTT.

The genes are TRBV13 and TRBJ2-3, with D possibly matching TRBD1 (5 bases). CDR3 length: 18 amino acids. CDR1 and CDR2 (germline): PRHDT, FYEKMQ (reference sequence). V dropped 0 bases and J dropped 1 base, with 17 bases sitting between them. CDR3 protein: CASSLGLSTVKGTDTQYF. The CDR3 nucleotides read TGTGCCAGCAGCTTAGGCCTTTCGACAGTAAAGGGCACAGATACGCAGTATTTT.

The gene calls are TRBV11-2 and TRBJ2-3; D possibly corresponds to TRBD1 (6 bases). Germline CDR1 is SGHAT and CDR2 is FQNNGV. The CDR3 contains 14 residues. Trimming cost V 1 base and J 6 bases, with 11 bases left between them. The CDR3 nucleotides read TGTGCCAGCAGCTTAGCTAGGGGGATGGATACGCAGTATTTT. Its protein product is CASSLARGMDTQYF.

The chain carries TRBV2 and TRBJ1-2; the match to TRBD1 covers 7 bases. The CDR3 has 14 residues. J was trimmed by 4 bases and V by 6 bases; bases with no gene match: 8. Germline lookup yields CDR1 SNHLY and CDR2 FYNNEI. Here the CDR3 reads CASRTQNRGYGYTF. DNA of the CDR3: TGTGCCAGCAGAACTCAGAACAGGGGCTATGGCTACACCTTC.

The CDR3 DNA is TGCGCCAGCAGCGCCGGACAGGGGCGTTTTGAAGCTTTCTTT. Translating gives CASSAGQGRFEAFF. The rearrangement links TRBV5-1 to TRBJ1-1, with 9 bases lining up with TRBD1. Germline-derived CDR1 and CDR2 are SGHRS and YFSETQ. V shed 4 bases and J 7 bases; nucleotides not matched to a gene: 8. The CDR3 totals 14 residues. The complete variable domain, with remaining parts taken from reference TRBV5-1 and TRBJ1-1, reads KAGVTQTPRYLIKTRGQQVTLSCSPISGHRSVSWYQQTPGQGLQFLFEYFSETQRNKGNFPGRFSGRQFSNSRSEMNVSTLELGDSALYLCASSAGQGRFEAFFGQGTRLTVV.

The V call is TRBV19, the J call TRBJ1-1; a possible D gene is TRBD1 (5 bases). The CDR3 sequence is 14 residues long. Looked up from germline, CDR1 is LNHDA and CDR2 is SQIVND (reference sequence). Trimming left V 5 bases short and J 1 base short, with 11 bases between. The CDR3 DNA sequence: TGTGCCAGTAGTGCCCAGACAGAGAACACTGAAGCTTTCTTT. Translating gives CASSAQTENTEAFF.

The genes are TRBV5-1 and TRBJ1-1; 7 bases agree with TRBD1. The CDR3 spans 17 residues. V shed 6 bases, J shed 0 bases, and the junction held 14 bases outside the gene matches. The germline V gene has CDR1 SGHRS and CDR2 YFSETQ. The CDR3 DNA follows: TGCGCCAGCACCCTAATCCCCCAGGACAGGATGAACACTGAAGCTTTCTTT. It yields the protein CASTLIPQDRMNTEAFF.

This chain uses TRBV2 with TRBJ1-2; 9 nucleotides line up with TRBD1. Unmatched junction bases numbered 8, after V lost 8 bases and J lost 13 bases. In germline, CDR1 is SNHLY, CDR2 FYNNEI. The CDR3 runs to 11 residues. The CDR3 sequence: CASVGGDRVTF. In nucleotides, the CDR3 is TGTGCCAGCGTTGGGGGGGACAGGGTCACCTTC.

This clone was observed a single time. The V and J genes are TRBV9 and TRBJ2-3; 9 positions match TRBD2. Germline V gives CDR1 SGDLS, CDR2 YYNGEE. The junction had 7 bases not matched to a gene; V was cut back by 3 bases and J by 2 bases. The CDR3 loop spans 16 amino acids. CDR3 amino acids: CASSAGGGGLTDTQYF. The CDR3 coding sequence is TGTGCCAGCAGCGCCGGCGGGGGGGGGCTCACAGATACGCAGTATTTT.

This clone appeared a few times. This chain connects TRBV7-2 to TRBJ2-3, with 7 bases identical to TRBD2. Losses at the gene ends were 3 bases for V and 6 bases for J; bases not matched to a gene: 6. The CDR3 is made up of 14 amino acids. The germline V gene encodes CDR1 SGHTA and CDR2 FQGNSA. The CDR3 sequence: CASSFTSGVDTQYF. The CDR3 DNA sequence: TGTGCCAGCAGCTTCACAAGCGGGGTGGATACGCAGTATTTT. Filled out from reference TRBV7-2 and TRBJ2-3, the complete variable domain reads GAGVSQSPSNKVTEKGKDVELRCDPISGHTALYWYRQSLGQGLEFLIYFQGNSAPDKSGLPSDRFSAERTGGSVSTLTIQRTQQEDSAVYLCASSFTSGVDTQYFGPGTRLTVL.

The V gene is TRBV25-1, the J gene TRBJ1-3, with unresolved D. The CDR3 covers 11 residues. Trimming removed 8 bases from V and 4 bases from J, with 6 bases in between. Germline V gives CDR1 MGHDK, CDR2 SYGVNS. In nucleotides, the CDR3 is TGTGCCAGCGGCGGAGGAAACACCATATATTTT. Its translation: CASGGGNTIYF.

In DNA form, the CDR3 reads TGTGCCTGGAGTTCAAACTCAGGACTAGGGCAGTTCTTC. It encodes CAWSSNSGLGQFF. The chain is built from TRBV30 and TRBJ2-1; 7 bases are shared with TRBD2. The germline CDR1 and CDR2 sequences are GTSNPN and SVGIG (reference sequence). CDR3 size: 13 residues. V shed 2 bases, J shed 12 bases, and the junction held 10 bases outside the gene matches.

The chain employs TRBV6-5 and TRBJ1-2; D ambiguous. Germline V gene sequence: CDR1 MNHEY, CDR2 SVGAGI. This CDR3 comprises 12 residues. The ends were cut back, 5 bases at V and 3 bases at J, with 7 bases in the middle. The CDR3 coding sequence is TGTGCCAGCAGTGACACTGACTATGGCTACACCTTC. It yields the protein CASSDTDYGYTF.

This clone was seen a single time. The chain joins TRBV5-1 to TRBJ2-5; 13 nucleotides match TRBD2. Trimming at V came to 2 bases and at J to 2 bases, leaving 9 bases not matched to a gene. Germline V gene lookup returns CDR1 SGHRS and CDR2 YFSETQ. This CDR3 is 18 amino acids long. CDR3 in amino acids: CASSLPGLAGPVQETQYF. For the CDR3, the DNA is TGCGCCAGCAGCTTACCGGGACTAGCGGGGCCGGTACAAGAGACCCAGTACTTC.

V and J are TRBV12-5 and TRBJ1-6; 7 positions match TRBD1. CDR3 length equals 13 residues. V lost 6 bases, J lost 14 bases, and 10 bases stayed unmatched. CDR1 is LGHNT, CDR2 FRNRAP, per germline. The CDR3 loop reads CASGTGDSGALHF. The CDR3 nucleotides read TGTGCTAGTGGCACAGGGGATTCGGGAGCCCTCCACTTT.

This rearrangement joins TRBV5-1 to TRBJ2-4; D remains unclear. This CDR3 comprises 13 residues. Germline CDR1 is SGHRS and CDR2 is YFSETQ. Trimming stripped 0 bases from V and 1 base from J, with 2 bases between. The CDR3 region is CASSLAAKNIQYF. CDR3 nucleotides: TGCGCCAGCAGCTTGGCTGCCAAAAACATTCAGTACTTC.

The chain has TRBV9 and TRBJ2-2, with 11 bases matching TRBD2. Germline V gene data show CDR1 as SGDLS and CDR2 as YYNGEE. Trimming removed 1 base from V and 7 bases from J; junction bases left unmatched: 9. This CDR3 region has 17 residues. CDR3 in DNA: TGTGCCAGCAGCGTATTACCTAGCGGGGGGAATAGCGGGGAGCTGTTTTTT. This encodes CASSVLPSGGNSGELFF.

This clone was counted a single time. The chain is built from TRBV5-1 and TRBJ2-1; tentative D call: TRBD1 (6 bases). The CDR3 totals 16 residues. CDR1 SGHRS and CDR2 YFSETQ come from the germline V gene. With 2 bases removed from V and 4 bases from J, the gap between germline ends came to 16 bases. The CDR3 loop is CASSFITGTLYNEQFF. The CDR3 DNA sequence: TGCGCCAGCAGCTTCATAACAGGGACCTTGTACAATGAGCAGTTCTTC.

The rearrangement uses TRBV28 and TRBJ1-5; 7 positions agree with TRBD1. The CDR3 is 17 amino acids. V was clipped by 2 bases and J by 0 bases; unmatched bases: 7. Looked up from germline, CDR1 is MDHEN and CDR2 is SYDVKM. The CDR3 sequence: CASSLRGYRGSNQPQHF. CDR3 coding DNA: TGTGCCAGCAGTTTAAGAGGTTACAGGGGTAGCAATCAGCCCCAGCATTTT.